A single sample is the source of the 5 T cell receptor beta chains below, sequenced in a study of blood T cell repertoires in COVID-19. Profiling relied on immunoSEQ multiplex PCR, and the TCRdb table lists in-frame clones only, not all of them. The sample holds approximately 350,000 clones, about 90% seen once. Material for sequencing was peripheral blood. Receptors were obtained from a woman aged 18-29 years who had recovered from COVID-19.

With respect to this clone: In the same sample, other DNA sequences code for this CDR3. J is TRBJ1-6 and V is TRBV19, with unresolved D. The V end lost 2 bases, the J end lost 9 bases, and 14 bases lay between the germline ends. CDR3 length: 15 residues. The germline V gene encodes CDR1 LNHDA and CDR2 SQIVND (reference sequence). CDR3 sequence reads: CASSISGAQGSPLHF. CDR3 bases: TGTGCCAGTAGTATAAGCGGTGCTCAAGGTTCACCCCTCCACTTT.

The chain employs TRBV5-5 and TRBJ2-2; TRBD1 aligns across 9 bases. With V trimmed by 1 base and J by 6 bases, 4 bases remained unmatched. Germline-derived CDR1 and CDR2 are SGHKS and YYEKEE (reference sequence). The CDR3 is 15 residues long. CDR3 in amino acids: CASSLRTGDAGELFF. The CDR3 nucleotides are TGTGCCAGCAGCTTGAGGACAGGGGACGCCGGGGAGCTGTTTTTT.

The chain employs TRBV5-1 and TRBJ1-1, with D tentatively TRBD1 (5 bases). Trimming took off 6 bases at V and 5 bases at J, with 11 bases between the two ends. CDR3 length: 12 residues. Germline lookup yields CDR1 SGHRS and CDR2 YFSETQ. The CDR3 coding sequence is TGCGCCAGCAAGGGCAGGGTGACTGAAGCTTTCTTT. It translates to CASKGRVTEAFF.

The V and J genes are TRBV5-4 and TRBJ1-1; no reliable D call. The germline CDR1 and CDR2 sequences are SGHNT and YYREEE (reference sequence). The CDR3 covers 13 residues. Trimming left V 0 bases short and J 6 bases short, with 9 bases between. This CDR3 reads CASSLGGNAEAFF. DNA for the CDR3: TGTGCCAGCAGCTTGGGAGGTAACGCTGAAGCTTTCTTT.

The chain couples TRBV7-8 to TRBJ1-1, with D perhaps TRBD1 (6 bases). This CDR3 comprises 16 residues. The ends were cut back, 0 bases at V and 2 bases at J, with 13 bases in the middle. CDR1 is SGHVS and CDR2 is FQNEAQ in the germline V gene. The CDR3 region is CASSLAIGQLNTEAFF. The DNA for the CDR3 is TGTGCCAGCAGCTTAGCTATAGGACAGCTCAACACTGAAGCTTTCTTT. Complete variable domain (other parts from reference TRBV7-8 and TRBJ1-1): GAGVSQSPRYKVAKRGQDVALRCDPISGHVSLFWYQQALGQGPEFLTYFQNEAQLDKSGLPSDRFFAERPEGSVSTLKIQRTQQEDSAVYLCASSLAIGQLNTEAFFGQGTRLTVV.